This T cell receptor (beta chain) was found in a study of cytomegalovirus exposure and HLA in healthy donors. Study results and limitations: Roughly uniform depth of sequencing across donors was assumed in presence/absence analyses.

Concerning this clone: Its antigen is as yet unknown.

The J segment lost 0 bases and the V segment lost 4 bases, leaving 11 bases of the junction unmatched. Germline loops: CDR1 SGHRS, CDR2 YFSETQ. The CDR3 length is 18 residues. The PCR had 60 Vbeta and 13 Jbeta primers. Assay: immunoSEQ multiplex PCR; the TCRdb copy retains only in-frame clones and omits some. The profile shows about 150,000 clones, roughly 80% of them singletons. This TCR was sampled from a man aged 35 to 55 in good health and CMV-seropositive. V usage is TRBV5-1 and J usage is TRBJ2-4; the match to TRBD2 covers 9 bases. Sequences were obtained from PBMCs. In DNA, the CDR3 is TGCGCCAGCAGCCCCGACCCGCGGGAGGGAGGAGCCAAAAACATTCAGTACTTC. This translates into CASSPDPREGGAKNIQYF.